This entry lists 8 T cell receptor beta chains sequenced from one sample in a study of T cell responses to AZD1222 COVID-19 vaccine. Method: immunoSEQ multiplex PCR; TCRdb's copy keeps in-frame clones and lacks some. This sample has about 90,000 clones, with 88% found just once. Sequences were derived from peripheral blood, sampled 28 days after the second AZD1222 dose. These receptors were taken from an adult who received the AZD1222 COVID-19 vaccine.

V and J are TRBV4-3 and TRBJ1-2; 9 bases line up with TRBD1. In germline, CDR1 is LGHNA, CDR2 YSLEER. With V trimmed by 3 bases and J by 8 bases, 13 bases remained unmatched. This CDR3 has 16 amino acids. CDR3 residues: CASSQDPGTGRGGYTF. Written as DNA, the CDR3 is TGCGCCAGCAGCCAGGACCCCGGGACAGGGCGAGGAGGCTACACCTTC.

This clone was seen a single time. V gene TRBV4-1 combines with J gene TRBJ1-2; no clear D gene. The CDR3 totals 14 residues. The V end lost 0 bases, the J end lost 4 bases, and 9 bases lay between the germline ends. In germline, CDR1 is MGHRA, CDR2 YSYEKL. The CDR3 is CASSQEEGRYGYTF. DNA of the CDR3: TGCGCCAGCAGCCAAGAGGAGGGCCGCTATGGCTACACCTTC.

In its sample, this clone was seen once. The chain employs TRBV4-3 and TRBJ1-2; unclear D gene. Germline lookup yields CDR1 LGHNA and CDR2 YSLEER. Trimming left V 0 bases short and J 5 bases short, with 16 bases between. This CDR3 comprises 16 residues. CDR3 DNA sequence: TGCGCCAGCAGCCAAGACCGCTTTCGGCAGCCTTATGGCTACACCTTC. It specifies CASSQDRFRQPYGYTF.

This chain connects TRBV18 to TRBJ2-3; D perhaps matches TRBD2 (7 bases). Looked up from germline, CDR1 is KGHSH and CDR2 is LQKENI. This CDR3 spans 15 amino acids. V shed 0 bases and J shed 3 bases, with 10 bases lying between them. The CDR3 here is CASSPPGGGTDTQYF. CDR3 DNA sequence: TGTGCCAGCTCACCACCGGGAGGGGGGACAGATACGCAGTATTTT.

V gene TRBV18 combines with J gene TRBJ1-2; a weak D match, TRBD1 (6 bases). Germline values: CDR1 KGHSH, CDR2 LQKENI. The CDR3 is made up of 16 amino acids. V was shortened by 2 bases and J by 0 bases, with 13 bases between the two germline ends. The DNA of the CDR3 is TGTGCCAGCTCACCAGTAGGACAGTCGACTAACTATGGCTACACCTTC. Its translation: CASSPVGQSTNYGYTF.

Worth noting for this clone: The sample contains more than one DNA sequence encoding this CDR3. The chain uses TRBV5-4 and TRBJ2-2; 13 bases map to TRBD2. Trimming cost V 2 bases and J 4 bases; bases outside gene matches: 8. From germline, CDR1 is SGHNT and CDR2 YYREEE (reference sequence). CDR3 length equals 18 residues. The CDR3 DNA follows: TGTGCCAGCAGCTTACCCGGACTAGCGGGAGATCGCACCGGGGAGCTGTTTTTT. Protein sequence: CASSLPGLAGDRTGELFF.

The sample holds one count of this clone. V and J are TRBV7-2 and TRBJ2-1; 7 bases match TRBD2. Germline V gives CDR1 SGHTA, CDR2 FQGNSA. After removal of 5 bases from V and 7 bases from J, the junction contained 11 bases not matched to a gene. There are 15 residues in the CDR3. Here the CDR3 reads CASSPLGGSFNEQFF. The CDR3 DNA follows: TGTGCCAGCAGCCCCCTGGGCGGGAGTTTTAATGAGCAGTTCTTC. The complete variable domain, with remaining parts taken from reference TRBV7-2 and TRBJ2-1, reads GAGVSQSPSNKVTEKGKDVELRCDPISGHTALYWYRQSLGQGLEFLIYFQGNSAPDKSGLPSDRFSAERTGGSVSTLTIQRTQQEDSAVYLCASSPLGGSFNEQFFGPGTRLTVL.

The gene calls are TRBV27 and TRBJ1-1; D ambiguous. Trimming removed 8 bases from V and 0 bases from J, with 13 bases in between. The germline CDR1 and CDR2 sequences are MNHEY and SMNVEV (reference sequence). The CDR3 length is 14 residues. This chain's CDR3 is CASRAFRVNTEAFF. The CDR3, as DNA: TGTGCCAGCCGGGCTTTTAGGGTGAACACTGAAGCTTTCTTT.